The 9 T cell receptor beta chains reported below all come from one sample, sequenced in a study of blood T cell repertoires in COVID-19. Produced via immunoSEQ multiplex PCR; TCRdb's table is partial and in-frame only. This table holds about 68,000 clones, 75% to 90% found once. What was sequenced was peripheral blood. Receptors were obtained from a man older than 75 with COVID-19, enrolled during active disease.

J is TRBJ1-1 and V is TRBV18; the D gene is possibly TRBD1 (5 bases). This CDR3 is built from 16 residues. Germline assignment: CDR1 KGHSH and CDR2 LQKENI. V lost 6 bases to trimming and J lost 5 bases, with 22 bases between them. The DNA of the CDR3 is TGTGCCAGCTCCTCAAGGGGCACATCTTCGAGGACTGAAGCTTTCTTT. It encodes CASSSRGTSSRTEAFF.

This sequence joins TRBV5-1 and TRBJ1-5; D uncertain. Between the trimmed V and J ends, which lost 1 base and 5 bases, there was a span of 7 bases. Germline CDR1 is SGHRS and CDR2 is YFSETQ. The length of the CDR3 is 13 residues. The CDR3 sequence is CASSLFGDQPQHF. CDR3 sequence (DNA): TGCGCCAGCAGCTTGTTCGGGGATCAGCCCCAGCATTTT.

This rearrangement joins TRBV4-2 to TRBJ2-3, with TRBD2 matching 12 bases. Losses at the gene ends were 0 bases for V and 0 bases for J; bases not matched to a gene: 10. The CDR3 sequence is 20 residues long. Per the germline V gene, CDR1 is LGHNA and CDR2 is YNFKEQ. CDR3 residues: CASSQEPPTSGGGSTDTQYF. The CDR3 region has the DNA TGTGCCAGCAGCCAAGAGCCCCCGACTAGCGGGGGAGGCAGCACAGATACGCAGTATTTT.

The CDR3 region has the DNA TGTGCCAGCAGCTTGCCCGGGGGGACCATATATTTT. Its protein product is CASSLPGGTIYF. The chain employs TRBV11-3 and TRBJ1-3, with D possibly TRBD1 on 5 matching bases. Between the trimmed V and J ends, which lost 3 bases and 10 bases, there was a span of 10 bases. Germline CDR1 and CDR2: SGHNT and YENEEA. The CDR3 is 12 amino acids.

V gene TRBV12-3 or TRBV12-4 combines with J gene TRBJ1-2; 7 bases are shared with TRBD1. V dropped 4 bases and J dropped 3; count of bases not matched to a gene: 2. CDR3 size: 13 residues. In nucleotides, the CDR3 is TGTGCCAGCAGTTACACAGGGGACTATGGCTACACCTTC. Protein sequence: CASSYTGDYGYTF.

The genes are TRBV5-1 and TRBJ1-1, with D possibly TRBD1 on 5 matching bases. V lost 1 base and J 2 bases, leaving 18 bases between the germline ends. Germline values: CDR1 SGHRS, CDR2 YFSETQ. The CDR3 sequence is 17 residues long. CDR3 bases: TGCGCCAGCAGCTTGACCGCAGGGAGGATTGGAAACACTGAAGCTTTCTTT. It translates to CASSLTAGRIGNTEAFF. Filled out from reference TRBV5-1 and TRBJ1-1, the complete variable domain reads KAGVTQTPRYLIKTRGQQVTLSCSPISGHRSVSWYQQTPGQGLQFLFEYFSETQRNKGNFPGRFSGRQFSNSRSEMNVSTLELGDSALYLCASSLTAGRIGNTEAFFGQGTRLTVV.

Worth noting for this clone: This specimen includes other DNA sequences encoding the same CDR3. The chain carries TRBV2 and TRBJ1-5, with TRBD1 matching over 7 bases. There are 15 residues in the CDR3. The ends lost 6 bases at V and 1 base at J; junction bases unmatched: 6. Germline-derived CDR1 and CDR2 are SNHLY and FYNNEI. The CDR3 here is CASRRDSLSNQPQHF. As DNA, the CDR3 is TGTGCCAGCAGAAGGGACAGCTTGAGCAATCAGCCCCAGCATTTT.

V gene TRBV7-2 combines with J gene TRBJ2-7; no clear D. V was shortened by 1 base and J by 0 bases, with 10 bases between the two germline ends. The germline V gene encodes CDR1 SGHTA and CDR2 FQGNSA. CDR3 size: 15 residues. The CDR3 sequence is CASSLGGGTSYEQYF. The CDR3 DNA follows: TGTGCCAGCAGCTTAGGAGGCGGTACCTCCTACGAGCAGTACTTC. The full variable domain, completed using reference TRBV7-2 and TRBJ2-7, is GAGVSQSPSNKVTEKGKDVELRCDPISGHTALYWYRQSLGQGLEFLIYFQGNSAPDKSGLPSDRFSAERTGGSVSTLTIQRTQQEDSAVYLCASSLGGGTSYEQYFGPGTRLTVT.

This chain uses TRBV27 with TRBJ2-1, with D tentatively TRBD1 (6 bases). In germline, CDR1 is MNHEY, CDR2 SMNVEV (reference sequence). The CDR3 is made up of 16 amino acids. V was trimmed by 6 bases and J by 3 bases, leaving 18 bases between them. CDR3 bases: TGTGCCAGCAGAAAAACGGACAGCTTCTTCTACAATGAGCAGTTCTTC. Protein product: CASRKTDSFFYNEQFF.